This T cell receptor beta chain was captured in a study of cytomegalovirus exposure and HLA in healthy donors. Study-wide results and limits: Likely technical artifact: a cluster of highly shared sequence variants. According to the study, approximately 150 TCR beta chains were cytomegalovirus-associated.

The PCR contained 60 Vbeta and 13 Jbeta primers. Libraries were prepared by immunoSEQ multiplex PCR; TCRdb keeps only in-frame clonotypes and omits some of them. The sample has about 120,000 clones, around 73% seen once; the top ten hold 9.5% to 13%. Trimming shortened V by 0 bases and J by 1 base, and 15 bases separated the two germline ends. The CDR3 has 17 amino acids. The V gene's germline CDR1 is LNHNV and CDR2 YYDKDF (reference sequence). Whereas donors were nominally healthy upon sampling, unrecorded immune exposures were probable. On this clone itself: Its specificity is unknown.

Source material: PBMCs. V usage is TRBV15 and J usage is TRBJ1-1, with D possibly TRBD1 on 5 matching bases. The clonotype was recovered from a man aged 25-40 years in good health and CMV-seropositive. CDR3 residues: CATSREILVTENTEAFF. The CDR3 nucleotides read TGTGCCACCAGCAGAGAAATTCTCGTGACAGAGAACACTGAAGCTTTCTTT.